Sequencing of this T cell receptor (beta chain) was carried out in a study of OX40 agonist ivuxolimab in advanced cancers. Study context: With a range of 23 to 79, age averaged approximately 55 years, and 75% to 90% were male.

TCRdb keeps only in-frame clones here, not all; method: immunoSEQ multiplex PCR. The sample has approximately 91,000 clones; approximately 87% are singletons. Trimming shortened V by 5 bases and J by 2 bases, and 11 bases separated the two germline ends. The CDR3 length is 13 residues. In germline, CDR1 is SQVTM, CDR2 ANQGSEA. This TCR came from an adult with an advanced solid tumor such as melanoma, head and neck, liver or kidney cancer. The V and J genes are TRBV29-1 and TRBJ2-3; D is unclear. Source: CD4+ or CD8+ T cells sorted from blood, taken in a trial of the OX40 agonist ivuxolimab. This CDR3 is CSVRLGNTDTQYF. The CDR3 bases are TGCAGCGTTCGGCTAGGAAACACAGATACGCAGTATTTT.